Listed here is a single TCR beta chain. Its antigen remains unidentified. The data were obtained in a study of T cell responses to AZD1222 COVID-19 vaccine. Study outcomes and limitations: Spike-wide coverage was observed for vaccine-associated CD4 TCRs, with dominant responses at 160-218 and 743-854.

Germline V gene data show CDR1 as KGHSH and CDR2 as LQKENI. V shed 0 bases and J shed 4 bases, with 12 bases lying between them. The CDR3 length is 15 residues. Assay: immunoSEQ multiplex PCR; the TCRdb copy retains only in-frame clones and omits some. The sample shows tens of thousands of clones, roughly 82% of them seen only once. The rearrangement links TRBV18 to TRBJ1-2; D might be TRBD1 (6 bases). The receptor was derived from an adult in good health. The sample here was peripheral blood, taken on day 0 of AZD1222 vaccination. Here the CDR3 reads CASSPPTGQTYGYTF. The CDR3 region has the DNA TGTGCCAGCTCACCACCGACAGGACAGACCTATGGCTACACCTTC.